This is a list of T cell receptor beta chains from one sample in a study of T cells in Graves' hyperthyroidism and ophthalmopathy. TCRdb analysed the multiplex PCR reads with MiXCR anew, one entry per CDR3 protein. The sample has 550,000 to 800,000 distinct CDR3 sequences, roughly 17% seen once; the top ten hold 15% to 19%. Source material: blood. The receptors originated from a man in his fifties with Graves' hyperthyroidism. The CDR3 runs from the conserved cysteine through the conserved F or W. The order of the fields is V gene, J gene, CDR3 protein.

TRBV9	TRBJ2-1	CASSVGTRNEQFF
TRBV28	TRBJ2-7	CASSPGQGKGGEQYF
TRBV6-5	TRBJ1-2	CASSYGGPGGGYTF
TRBV19	TRBJ1-2	CASSQQHYGYTF
TRBV11-2	TRBJ1-5	CASSLERYQPQHF
TRBV27	TRBJ1-5	CASGRPNNQPQHF
TRBV4-1	TRBJ1-2	CASSPSLEGHYTF
TRBV7-9	TRBJ2-7	CASSLLRGQEQYF
TRBV5-1	TRBJ1-1	CASSFSRGRDTEAFF
TRBV2	NA	CASSGTSGSFDEQFF
TRBV20-1	TRBJ2-1	CSASRTSGKDEQFF
TRBV27	TRBJ2-7	CASSSGLAGQQHLSYEQYF
TRBV5-5	TRBJ2-1	CARGQGSYNEQFF
TRBV9	TRBJ2-5	CASSVAAAGRETQYF
TRBV20-1	TRBJ2-2	CSALSGMNTGELFF
TRBV28	TRBJ2-6	CASSITGTWSSGANVLTF
TRBV28	TRBJ1-2	CASSSSGTGGGYTF
TRBV30	TRBJ2-7	CAWKFGTLPNEQYF
TRBV20-1	TRBJ1-1	CSARERRLNTEAFF
TRBV12-3/TRBV12-4	TRBJ1-2	CASSPTQGVYGYTF
TRBV27	TRBJ1-6	CASSLSGQSNSPLHF
TRBV14	TRBJ2-2	CASSGGLAGGNTGELFF
TRBV6-1	TRBJ2-5	CASKLSGTGYF
TRBV6-9	TRBJ2-7	CASSSGQQYF
TRBV30	TRBJ1-3	CAWRRTSGNTIYF
TRBV5-1	NA	CASSLASGNSYEQFF
TRBV5-5	TRBJ2-2	CASSLSHRAHTGELFF
TRBV7-8	TRBJ1-1	CASSPPGGGPEAFF
TRBV29-1	TRBJ1-3	CSVEVLGNTIYF
TRBV28	TRBJ2-1	CASSVLAHTYNEQFF
TRBV2	TRBJ2-4	CASSTGTADKNIQYF
TRBV30	TRBJ2-1	CAWTLAGSYNEQFF
TRBV28	TRBJ2-1	CASTESSSSYNEQFF
TRBV27	TRBJ1-3	CASRPLINGNTIYF
TRBV14	TRBJ1-1	CASSQARVAEAFF
TRBV2	TRBJ1-5	CASSHGTGGHQPQHF
TRBV2	TRBJ2-5	CASSEGAGRETQYF
TRBV28	TRBJ2-7	CASSLFSRVQNYEQYF
TRBV6-1	TRBJ2-7	CASRADIHEQYF
TRBV12-3/TRBV12-4	TRBJ1-1	CASNLGTEAFF
TRBV25-1	TRBJ2-1	CASSELGNNEQFF
TRBV12-3/TRBV12-4	TRBJ2-3	CASSFVVPGGGTDTQYF
TRBV12-3/TRBV12-4	TRBJ1-5	CASSPDTSNQPQHF
TRBV14	TRBJ1-1	CASSQMTPSTEAFF
TRBV24-1	TRBJ2-1	CATSDHSRGLLNNEQFF